One and the same sample provided the 4 T cell receptor beta chains below, sequenced in a study of long-term antiretroviral therapy in people with HIV. Researchers report immunoSEQ v3.0 was run at survey level. The data were produced by immunoSEQ multiplex PCR, yet TCRdb's version contains in-frame clones alone and is incomplete. The sample shows roughly 28,000 clones, about 95% of them seen only once. The sample consisted of unsorted PBMCs, taken 5.3 years after starting antiretroviral therapy. The receptor set was obtained from a man aged 25 to 40 with HIV.

The CDR3 loop is CASSLRTSGGANTGELFF. CDR3 bases: TGTGCCAGCAGCTTAAGGACTAGCGGGGGGGCGAACACCGGGGAGCTGTTTTTT. The chain carries TRBV7-2 and TRBJ2-2; 15 positions agree with TRBD2. From germline, CDR1 is SGHTA and CDR2 FQGNSA. The length of the CDR3 is 18 residues. Losses at the gene ends were 2 bases for V and 0 bases for J; bases not matched to a gene: 1.

The J gene is TRBJ1-1, the V gene TRBV6-5; D remains unclear. The CDR3 length is 14 residues. The V gene's germline CDR1 is MNHEY and CDR2 SVGAGI. The germline V and J ends were trimmed by 0 bases and 0 bases, with 5 bases remaining between them. The CDR3 spells CASSYSQMNTEAFF. The CDR3 DNA sequence: TGTGCCAGCAGTTACTCTCAGATGAACACTGAAGCTTTCTTT.

The V and J genes are TRBV4-2 and TRBJ1-2, with D perhaps matching TRBD1 (5 bases). Germline loops: CDR1 LGHNA, CDR2 YNFKEQ. With 0 bases removed from V and 5 bases from J, the gap between germline ends came to 19 bases. The CDR3 has 17 residues. As DNA, the CDR3 is TGTGCCAGCAGCCAAGATCGTTCGGCAGGGTATGAGTATGGCTACACCTTC. It encodes CASSQDRSAGYEYGYTF.

The chain carries TRBV6-6 and TRBJ1-1, with D possibly matching TRBD1 (5 bases). Per the germline V gene, CDR1 is MNHNY and CDR2 is SVGAGI (reference sequence). Trimming cost V 4 bases and J 0 bases, with 6 bases left between them. The CDR3 loop spans 13 amino acids. CDR3 DNA sequence: TGTGCCAGCAGTTTGGGACTGAACACTGAAGCTTTCTTT. This encodes CASSLGLNTEAFF.